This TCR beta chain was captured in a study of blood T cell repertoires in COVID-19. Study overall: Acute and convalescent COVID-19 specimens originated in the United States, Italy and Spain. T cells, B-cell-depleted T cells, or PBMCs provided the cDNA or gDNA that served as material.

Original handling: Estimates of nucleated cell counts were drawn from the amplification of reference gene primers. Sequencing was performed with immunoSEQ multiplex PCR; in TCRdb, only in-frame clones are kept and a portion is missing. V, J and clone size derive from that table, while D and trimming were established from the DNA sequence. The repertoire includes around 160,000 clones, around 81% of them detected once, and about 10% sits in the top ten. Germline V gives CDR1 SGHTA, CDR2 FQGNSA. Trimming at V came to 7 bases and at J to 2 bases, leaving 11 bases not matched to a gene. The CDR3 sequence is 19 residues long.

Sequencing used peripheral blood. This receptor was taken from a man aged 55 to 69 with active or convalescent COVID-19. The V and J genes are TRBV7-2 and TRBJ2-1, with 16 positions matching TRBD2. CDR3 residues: CASTLAGTSGRGTYNEQFF. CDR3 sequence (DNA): TGTGCCAGCACCCTCGCCGGGACTAGCGGGAGGGGGACCTACAATGAGCAGTTCTTC.